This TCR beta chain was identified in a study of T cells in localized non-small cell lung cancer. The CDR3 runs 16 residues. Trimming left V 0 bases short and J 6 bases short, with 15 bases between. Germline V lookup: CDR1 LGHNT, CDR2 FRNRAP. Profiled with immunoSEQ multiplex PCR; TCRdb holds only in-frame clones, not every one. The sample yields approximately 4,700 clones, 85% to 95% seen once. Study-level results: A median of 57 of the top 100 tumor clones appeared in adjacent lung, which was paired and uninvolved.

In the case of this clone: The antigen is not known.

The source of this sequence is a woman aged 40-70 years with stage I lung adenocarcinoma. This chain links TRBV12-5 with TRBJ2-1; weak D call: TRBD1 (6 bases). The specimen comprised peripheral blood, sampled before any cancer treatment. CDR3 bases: TGTGCTAGTGGTTTGGTAGGGGGTTGGGGGAGCAATGAGCAGTTCTTC. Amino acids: CASGLVGGWGSNEQFF.